This T cell receptor (beta chain) was documented in a study of blood T cell repertoires in COVID-19. Overall study context: Specimens from acute and convalescent COVID-19 originated in the United States, Italy and Spain.

Ages ranged from about 18 to 89 years, with residence in under 25 US areas. Self-reported history from a screening survey and questionnaire set each donor's cohort. As originally analysed: Reference gene primer amplification gave nucleated cell count estimates. Assay used: immunoSEQ multiplex PCR; TCRdb lists only in-frame clones, some missing. V, J and clone size were drawn from that table, and D and trimming were deduced from the DNA. The sample records around 250,000 clones, roughly 80% being singletons. The TCR comes from a man aged 35-49 years who had been exposed to COVID-19. The sample consisted of PBMCs or T cells enriched from blood (not recorded which).

The CDR3 loop is CASSLGGASQETQYF. In DNA, the CDR3 is TGTGCCAGCAGCCTAGGCGGGGCAAGCCAAGAGACCCAGTACTTC. This chain links TRBV11-2 with TRBJ2-5, with D possibly TRBD2 on 6 matching bases. The germline V and J ends were trimmed by 5 bases and 1 base, with 14 bases remaining between them. Germline-derived CDR1 and CDR2 are SGHAT and FQNNGV. This CDR3 spans 15 amino acids.